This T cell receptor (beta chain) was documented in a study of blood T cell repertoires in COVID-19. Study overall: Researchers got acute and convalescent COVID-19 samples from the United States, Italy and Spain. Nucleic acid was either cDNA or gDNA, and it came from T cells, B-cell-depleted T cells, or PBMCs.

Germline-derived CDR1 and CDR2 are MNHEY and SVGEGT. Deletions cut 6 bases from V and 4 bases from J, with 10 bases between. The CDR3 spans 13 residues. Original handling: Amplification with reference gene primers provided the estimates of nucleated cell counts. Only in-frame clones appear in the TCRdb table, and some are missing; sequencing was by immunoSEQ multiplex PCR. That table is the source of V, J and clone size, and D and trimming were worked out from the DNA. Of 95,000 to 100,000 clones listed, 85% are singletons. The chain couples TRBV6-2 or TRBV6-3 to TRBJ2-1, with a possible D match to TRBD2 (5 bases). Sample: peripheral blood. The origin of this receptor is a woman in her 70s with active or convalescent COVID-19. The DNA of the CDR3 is TGTGCCAGCAGCCTACTAGAATACAATGAGCAGTTCTTC. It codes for CASSLLEYNEQFF.